This T cell receptor (beta chain) is drawn from a study of cytomegalovirus exposure and HLA in healthy donors (dated by TCRdb to 2016 to 2017). About the investigation overall: In an earlier analysis of approximately 640 of the donors, roughly 300 Gb of sequence data and approximately 120 million unique TCR beta sequences from approximately 180 million T cells were reported. An earlier analysis of approximately 500 of the donors applied high-throughput TCR beta sequencing to assess whether each TCR beta V gene segment acted as functional or pseudogenic. In a later analysis, previously published TCR beta repertoires from more than 500 donors were re-analyzed and high-resolution HLA genotyping was added so that TCR occurrence patterns could be studied. Using immunosequencing, the study profiled T cell repertoires from 500 to 800 subjects and related those repertoires to cytomegalovirus serostatus. To predict cytomegalovirus infection status, the study brought together high-throughput TCR immunosequencing, statistical association of individual TCRs with disease status, and machine learning. Typing coverage varied by locus: roughly 620-640 donors for A, B, C, DRB1 and DQB1; approximately 500 for DQA1; about 570 for DPA1; fewer than 480 for DPB1. Every repertoire in the discovery cohort had been generated on one and the same sequencing platform. An early release that covered roughly 600 HLA-typed donors contained approximately 320 gigabases of sequencing data and tens of millions of unique TCR sequences. A later genetic analysis used genome-wide SNP genotypes for about three fifths of the roughly 700 donors, treating that subset as a discovery cohort. The study was designed to test whether signatures of past pathogen exposure could be identified by cataloging public T cell receptors. In the later analysis, no new phenotypic data were used to find candidate immune exposures; instead, reliance was placed on TCR beta sequences and their occurrence across donors. Both class I and class II loci were covered by HLA typing, at four-digit resolution. A separate validation cohort of about 110 different subjects was used in addition to the roughly 620-subject first cohort. Donor age, sex, ethnicity and CMV serostatus were collected together with the repertoire data. Because of strong linkage in the cohort, five DR-DQ haplotypes were treated as single units for association and clustering. Among several hundred genotyped donors of the cohort, an average of roughly 230,000 unique TCR beta nucleotide sequences was sequenced per donor, of which about 18% were non-productive. The genetic ancestry cluster associated with self-reported Caucasian donors included 70% to 85% of the 350 to 500 genotyped donors.

The library was made by the immunoSEQ multiplex PCR assay. The multiplex PCR relied on a mix of 60 forward primers for TCR Vbeta segments and 13 reverse primers for TCR Jbeta segments. Amplification of the CDR3 region of rearranged TCR beta genes was performed with a multiplex PCR assay on genomic DNA. The Illumina HiSeq System was used to sequence the amplified TCR beta libraries as 87-base-pair reads. Regarding the original processing steps: Across the 500 to 850 repertoires, a later analysis counted tens of millions of unique TCR beta chains, around 11 million of which were shared by at least two donors. A nearest-neighbor algorithm error-corrected the raw reads and collapsed the reads into unique sequences, merging closely related sequences to remove PCR and sequencing errors. V, D and J gene segments were assigned by aligning CDR3 sequences to IMGT reference sequences. For a sequence to be retained, at least a six-nucleotide match to both a V gene segment and a J gene segment was required. A rearrangement counted as productive if the CDR3 had no stop codons and remained in frame with V and J, and every other rearrangement counted as non-productive. Following IMGT convention, CDR3 was defined as the stretch from the second conserved V-encoded cysteine up to the conserved J-encoded phenylalanine. The earlier analysis of approximately 590 of the donors excluded any sequence lacking an unambiguous match to a single V gene segment. An earlier analysis of several hundred of the donors called V segments functional above 56.7% productive rearrangements and segregating when the between-donor standard deviation exceeded 5%. A statistical classification framework was developed to diagnose cytomegalovirus status using the catalog of TCR beta chain sequences. In a later analysis, V and J genes were assigned by comparing TCR nucleotide sequences against IMGT/GENE-DB human TR gene sequences. A later analysis assigned CDR3 sequences and most-parsimonious VDJ recombination scenarios with the TCRdist pipeline. In a later analysis, each TCR beta chain was defined by its CDR3 amino acid sequence together with its V-gene family, and reads without a unique V-gene family were excluded. A later analysis removed several hundred highly shared, low-generation-probability nucleotide sequences to deal with suspected cross-contamination and a sequencing artifact. In a later analysis, a clonal expansion index for each public chain was calculated from normalized within-repertoire ranks of inferred template counts. Generation probabilities in a later analysis came from a VDJ recombination model fitted to out-of-frame rearrangements, and those results were checked against IGoR. In a later analysis, hypergeometric tests were used to score TCR-TCR, TCR-HLA and TCR-CMV co-occurrence, with a repertoire-size bias correction applied to TCR pairs. To estimate false discovery rates, a later analysis permuted the HLA or CMV assignments 20 times. In a later analysis, co-occurring TCRs were grouped using DBSCAN, with TCRdist sequence similarity added in when clustering inside HLA-allele-positive subsets. Repertoires with fewer than 30,000 or more than 120,000 public chains, plus five repertoires with anomalous nucleotide sharing, were excluded from co-occurrence clustering. TCRdb provides this immuneACCESS table in a form limited to in-frame rearrangements. Some clones are lacking; in checked studies, under half of them reflect an unresolved V gene, and why the rest are absent is not known. D and trimming were read from the DNA, whereas the V and J calls and clone size are those reported in that table. The sample data list about 180,000 clones, and over 60% of these were observed just once. The top ten clonotypes cover 1.5% to 2% of the sample.

Compared with germline, V lacks 3 bases and J lacks 2 bases; bases without a gene match: 6. The CDR3 spans 16 residues, from the cysteine through the phenylalanine. Of the read, only the CDR3 DNA is kept; its 48 bases are in frame from base 1. From a lookup of the germline V gene, CDR1 and CDR2 are SGHTA and FQGNSA. In total, more than 500 healthy bone marrow donors made up the cohort. Cohort members were all nominally healthy when sampled, although unrecorded immune exposures were likely present. The donor was CMV seronegative and belonged to the group of over 300 seronegative cohort members. Every donor gave a peripheral blood sample, and the peripheral blood mononuclear cells from that sample were used for TCR beta sequencing. The Qiagen DNeasy Blood Extraction Kit was used to extract genomic DNA from the blood cell samples. The full study reports these points: The authors suggested that the approach could potentially be generalized to other disease states and immunological phenotypes. In a later analysis, the rate of TCR association differed among HLA loci, with DRB1 alleles having the most associated TCRs and HLA-C alleles having the fewest. When HLA alleles, especially DR and DQ, strongly co-occurred, TCR associations were difficult to assign to individual alleles. Because some donors lacked HLA typing at each locus, the association tests relied only on the typed subset. The earlier analysis of nearly 600 of the donors excluded fewer than 20 rarely observed V segments, including chromosome 9 orphons, because counts were too low. In a later analysis, HLA-associated TCR beta chains were found to be more clonally expanded and to have lower generation probabilities than equally common non-associated chains. In a later analysis, several top co-occurrence clusters were reported to appear linked to parvovirus B19, influenza, CMV and Epstein-Barr virus. An earlier analysis of approximately 570 of the donors showed that most TCR beta V segments appeared in productive rearrangements either about 87% or about 30% of the time, which broadly matched IMGT annotations. In the study, around 160 TCR beta chains were listed as associated with cytomegalovirus. An association between a missense DCLRE1C variant and V-gene and J-gene trimming of TCR beta chains was found in a later genetic analysis and replicated in an independent cohort. Because the 87-base-pair reads could not distinguish some IMGT-functional V segments, including TRBV6-2 and TRBV6-3, those segments were excluded. Correlated functional status among segregating V segments might reflect linkage disequilibrium, but an unknown experimental factor could not be ruled out. The cohort was sequenced for TCR beta chains only, and without alpha or paired-chain data the features that could be detected were limited. In a later analysis, 16,951 TCR beta sequences were associated with specific HLA alleles at a false discovery rate of 0.05. Immune exposure information for the cohort was limited to CMV serostatus. Most TCR sequences were seen in very few donors, while some public TCRs were found in many individuals. A further reported finding was that TCR beta sequences accurately predicted the HLA-A and HLA-B alleles for most subjects in the first cohort. Compared with the 666-donor mean, donors in an Asian-associated ancestry cluster had fewer N-insertions in productive TCRs, according to a later genetic analysis. According to a later analysis, most CMV-associated TCR beta chains appeared to be HLA-restricted, and the HLA associations seemed to be driven largely by CMV exposure. A few of the identified cytomegalovirus-associated TCR beta chains were confirmed in vitro to be specific for cytomegalovirus antigens. A cluster of highly shared sequence variants was judged likely to represent a technical artifact of the sequencing pipeline. In both the original and validation cohorts, the classifier was reported to diagnose cytomegalovirus status with high specificity and sensitivity. Roughly uniform sequencing depth across donors was assumed in presence/absence analyses, although this assumption may not hold.

Comments on this clone: There is no known antigen for this receptor. Base qualities were left out, and no much larger clone turns up one base away.

This chain is built from TRBV7-2 and TRBJ2-5, and 10 junctional nucleotides match TRBD2. Sequences were obtained from PBMCs. The source is a man between 18 and 29 years old in good health and CMV-seronegative. The nucleotide sequence is given as TGTGCCAGCAGCTTCCGGACTAGCGGATATCAAGAGACCCAGTACTTC. Its translation reads: CASSFRTSGYQETQYF.